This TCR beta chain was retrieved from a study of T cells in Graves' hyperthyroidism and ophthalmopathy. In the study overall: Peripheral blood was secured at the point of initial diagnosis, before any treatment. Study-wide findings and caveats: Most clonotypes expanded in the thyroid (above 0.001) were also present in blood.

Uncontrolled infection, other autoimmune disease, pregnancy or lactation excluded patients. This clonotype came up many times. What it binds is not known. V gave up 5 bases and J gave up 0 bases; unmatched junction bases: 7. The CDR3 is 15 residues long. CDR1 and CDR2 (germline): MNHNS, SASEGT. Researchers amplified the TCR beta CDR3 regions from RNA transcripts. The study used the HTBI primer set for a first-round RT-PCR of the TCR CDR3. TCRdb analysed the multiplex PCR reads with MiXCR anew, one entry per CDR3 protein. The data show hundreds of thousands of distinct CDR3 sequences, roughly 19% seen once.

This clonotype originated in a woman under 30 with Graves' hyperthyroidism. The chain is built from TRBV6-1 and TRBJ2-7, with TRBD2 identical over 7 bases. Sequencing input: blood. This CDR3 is CASSRLSGASYEQYF. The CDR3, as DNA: TGTGCCAGCAGTCGCCTCAGCGGGGCCTCCTACGAGCAGTACTTC.